Described below is a single T cell receptor (beta chain) sequence and its context. Its matching antigen is unknown. PCR used 60 Vbeta primers and 13 Jbeta primers. Assay used: immunoSEQ multiplex PCR; TCRdb lists only in-frame clones, some missing. The table has 170,000 or so clones, about three quarters seen once. Germline loops: CDR1 SEHNR, CDR2 FQNEAQ (reference sequence). The CDR3 totals 15 residues. The V segment lost 0 bases and the J segment 1 base; nucleotides outside the gene matches: 0. The data were taken from a study of cytomegalovirus exposure and HLA in healthy donors. Study-wide findings and caveats: The study recorded 160 or so TCR beta chains that were cytomegalovirus-associated.

Sequencing input: PBMCs. J is TRBJ1-1 and V is TRBV7-9; TRBD1 matches at 9 bases. The clonotype comes from a woman aged 55-70 years in good health and CMV-seropositive. CDR3 bases: TGTGCCAGCAGCTTAGCGGACAGGGGGAACACTGAAGCTTTCTTT. Translation gives CASSLADRGNTEAFF.